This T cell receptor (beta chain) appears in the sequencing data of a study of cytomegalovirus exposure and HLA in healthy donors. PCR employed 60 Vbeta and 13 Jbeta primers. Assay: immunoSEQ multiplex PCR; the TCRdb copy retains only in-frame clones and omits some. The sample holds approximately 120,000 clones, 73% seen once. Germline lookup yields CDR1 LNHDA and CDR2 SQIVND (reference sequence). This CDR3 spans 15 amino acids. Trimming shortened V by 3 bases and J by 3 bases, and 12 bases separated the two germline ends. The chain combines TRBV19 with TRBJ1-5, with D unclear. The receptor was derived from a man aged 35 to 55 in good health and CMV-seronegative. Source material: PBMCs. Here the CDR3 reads CASSITPNSNQPQHF. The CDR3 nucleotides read TGTGCCAGTAGTATTACCCCCAACTCCAATCAGCCCCAGCATTTT.